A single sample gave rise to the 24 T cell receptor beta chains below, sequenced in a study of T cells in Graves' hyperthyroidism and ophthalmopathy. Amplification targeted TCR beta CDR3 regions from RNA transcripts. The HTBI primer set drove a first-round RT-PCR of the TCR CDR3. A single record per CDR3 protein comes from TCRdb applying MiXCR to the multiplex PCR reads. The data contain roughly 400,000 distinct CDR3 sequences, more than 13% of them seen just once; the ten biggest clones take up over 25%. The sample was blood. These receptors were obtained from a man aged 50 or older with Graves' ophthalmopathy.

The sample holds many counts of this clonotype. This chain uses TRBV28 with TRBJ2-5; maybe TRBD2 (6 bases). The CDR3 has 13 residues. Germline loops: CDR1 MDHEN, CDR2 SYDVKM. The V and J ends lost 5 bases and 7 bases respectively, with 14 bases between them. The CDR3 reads CASSGGIGGTQYF. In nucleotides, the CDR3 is TGTGCCAGCAGTGGGGGGATAGGAGGGACCCAGTACTTC.

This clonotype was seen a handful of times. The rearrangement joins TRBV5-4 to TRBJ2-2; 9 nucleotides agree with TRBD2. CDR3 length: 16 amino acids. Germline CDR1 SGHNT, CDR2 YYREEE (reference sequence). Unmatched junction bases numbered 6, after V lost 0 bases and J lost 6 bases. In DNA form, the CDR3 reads TGTGCCAGCAGCTTGGCCAGCGGGAGGATCCCCGGGGAGCTGTTTTTT. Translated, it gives CASSLASGRIPGELFF.

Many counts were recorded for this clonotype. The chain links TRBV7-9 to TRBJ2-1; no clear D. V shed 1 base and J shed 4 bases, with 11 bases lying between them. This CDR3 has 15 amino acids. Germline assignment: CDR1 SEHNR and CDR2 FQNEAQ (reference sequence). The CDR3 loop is CASSLVSLGYNEQFF. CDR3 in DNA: TGTGCCAGCAGCTTAGTGTCCTTGGGATACAATGAGCAGTTCTTC.

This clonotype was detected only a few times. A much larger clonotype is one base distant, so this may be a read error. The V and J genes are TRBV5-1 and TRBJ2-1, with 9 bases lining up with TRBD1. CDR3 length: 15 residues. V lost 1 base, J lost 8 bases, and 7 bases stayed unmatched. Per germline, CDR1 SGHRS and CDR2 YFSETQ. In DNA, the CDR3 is TGCGCCAGCAGCTTGTTTGAACAGGGGGCATATGAGCAGTTCTTC. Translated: CASSLFEQGAYEQFF.

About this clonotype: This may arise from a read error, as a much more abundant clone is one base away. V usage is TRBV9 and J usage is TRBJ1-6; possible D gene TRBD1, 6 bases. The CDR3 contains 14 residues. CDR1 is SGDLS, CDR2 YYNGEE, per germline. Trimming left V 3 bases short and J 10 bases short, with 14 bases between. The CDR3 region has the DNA TGTGCCAGCAGCGGTAACGGGGGGCAATCACCCCTCCACTTT. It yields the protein CASSGNGGQSPLHF. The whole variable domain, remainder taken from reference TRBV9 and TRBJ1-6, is DSGVTQTPKHLITATGQRVTLRCSPRSGDLSVYWYQQSLDQGLQFLIQYYNGEERAKGNILERFSAQQFPDLHSELNLSSLELGDSALYFCASSGNGGQSPLHFGNGTRLTVT.

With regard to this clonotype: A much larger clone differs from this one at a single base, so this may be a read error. This CDR3 is CAGRKTGSGQPQHF. The CDR3 nucleotides read TGTGCCGGCAGGAAGACAGGGTCGGGTCAGCCCCAGCATTTT. The chain uses TRBV6-1 and TRBJ1-5; TRBD1 matches at 7 bases. This CDR3 has 14 amino acids. Germline values: CDR1 MNHNS, CDR2 SASEGT.

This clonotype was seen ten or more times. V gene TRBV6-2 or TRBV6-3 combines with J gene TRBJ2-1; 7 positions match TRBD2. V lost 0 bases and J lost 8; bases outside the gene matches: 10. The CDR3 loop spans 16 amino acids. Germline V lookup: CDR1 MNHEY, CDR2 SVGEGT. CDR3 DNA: TGTGCCAGCAGTTACTCGCGGACTAGGAATGTGGATGAGCAGTTCTTC. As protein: CASSYSRTRNVDEQFF.

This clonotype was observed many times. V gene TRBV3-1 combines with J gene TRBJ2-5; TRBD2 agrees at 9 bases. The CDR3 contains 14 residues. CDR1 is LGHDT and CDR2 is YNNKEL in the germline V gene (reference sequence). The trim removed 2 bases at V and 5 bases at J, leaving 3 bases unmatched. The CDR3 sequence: CASSQLAGRETQYF. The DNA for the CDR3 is TGTGCCAGCAGCCAACTAGCGGGAAGGGAGACCCAGTACTTC.

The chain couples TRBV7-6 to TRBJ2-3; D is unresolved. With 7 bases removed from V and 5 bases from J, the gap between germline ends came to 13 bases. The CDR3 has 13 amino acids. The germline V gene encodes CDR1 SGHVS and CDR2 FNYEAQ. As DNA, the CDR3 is TGTGCCAGCACAGGTTTCGGCGGAGATACGCAGTATTTT. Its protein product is CASTGFGGDTQYF.

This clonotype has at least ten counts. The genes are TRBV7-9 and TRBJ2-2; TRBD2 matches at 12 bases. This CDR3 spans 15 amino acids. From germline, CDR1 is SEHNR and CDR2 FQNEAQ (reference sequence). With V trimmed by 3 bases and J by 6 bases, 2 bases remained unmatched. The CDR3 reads CASSLTSGRPGELFF. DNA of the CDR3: TGTGCCAGCAGCTTGACTAGCGGGAGACCCGGGGAGCTGTTTTTT. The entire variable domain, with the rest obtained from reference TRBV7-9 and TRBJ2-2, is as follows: DTGVSQNPRHKITKRGQNVTFRCDPISEHNRLYWYRQTLGQGPEFLTYFQNEAQLEKSRLLSDRFSAERPKGSFSTLEIQRTEQGDSAMYLCASSLTSGRPGELFFGEGSRLTVL.

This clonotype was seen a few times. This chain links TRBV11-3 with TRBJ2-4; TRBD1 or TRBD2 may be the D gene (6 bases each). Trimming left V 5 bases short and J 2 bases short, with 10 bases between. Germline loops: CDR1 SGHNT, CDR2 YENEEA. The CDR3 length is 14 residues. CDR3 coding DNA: TGTGCCAGCAGCCCGGGGGCGACCAAAAACATTCAGTACTTC. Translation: CASSPGATKNIQYF.

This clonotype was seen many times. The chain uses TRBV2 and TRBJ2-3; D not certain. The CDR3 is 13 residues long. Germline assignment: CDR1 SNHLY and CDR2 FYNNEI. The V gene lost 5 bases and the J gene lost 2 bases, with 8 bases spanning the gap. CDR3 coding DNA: TGTGCCAGCAGTAGAGATTACACAGATACGCAGTATTTT. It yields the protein CASSRDYTDTQYF.

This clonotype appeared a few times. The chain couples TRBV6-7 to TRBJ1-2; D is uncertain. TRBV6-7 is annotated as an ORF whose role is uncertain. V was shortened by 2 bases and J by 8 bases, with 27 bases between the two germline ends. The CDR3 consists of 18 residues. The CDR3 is CASSYDWKESLTMGGYTF. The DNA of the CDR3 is TGTGCCAGCAGTTACGATTGGAAGGAAAGTTTAACTATGGGAGGCTACACCTTC.

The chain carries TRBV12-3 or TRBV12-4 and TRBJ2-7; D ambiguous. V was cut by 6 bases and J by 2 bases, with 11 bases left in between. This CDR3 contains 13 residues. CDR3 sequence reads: CASSFDGAYEQYF. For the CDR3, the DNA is TGTGCCAGCAGCTTCGATGGAGCCTACGAGCAGTACTTC.

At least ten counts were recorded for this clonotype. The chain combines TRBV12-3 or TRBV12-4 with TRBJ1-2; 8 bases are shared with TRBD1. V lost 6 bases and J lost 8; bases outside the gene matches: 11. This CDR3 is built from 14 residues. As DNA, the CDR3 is TGTGCCAGCAGAACCCAGGGGGCGGTCGGCGGCTACACCTTC. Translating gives CASRTQGAVGGYTF.

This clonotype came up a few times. CDR3 protein: CASSGGTGFTEAFF. CDR3 sequence (DNA): TGTGCCAGCAGCGGGGGGACAGGGTTCACTGAAGCTTTCTTT. The J gene is TRBJ1-1, the V gene TRBV5-4; TRBD1 aligns across 9 bases. V trimming: 4 bases; J trimming: 4 bases; junction bases outside the gene matches: 5. Germline-derived CDR1 and CDR2 are SGHNT and YYREEE (reference sequence). This CDR3 has 14 residues.

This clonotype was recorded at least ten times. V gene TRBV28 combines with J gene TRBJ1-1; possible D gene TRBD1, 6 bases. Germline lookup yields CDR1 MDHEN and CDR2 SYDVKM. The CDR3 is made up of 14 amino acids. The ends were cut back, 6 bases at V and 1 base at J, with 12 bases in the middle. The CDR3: CASSGGRRNTEAFF. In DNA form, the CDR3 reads TGTGCCAGCAGCGGGGGCAGGAGGAACACTGAAGCTTTCTTT.

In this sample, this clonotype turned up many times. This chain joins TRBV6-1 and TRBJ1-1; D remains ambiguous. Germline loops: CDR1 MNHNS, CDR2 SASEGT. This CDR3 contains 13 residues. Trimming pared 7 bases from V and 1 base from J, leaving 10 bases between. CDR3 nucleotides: TGTGCCAGCATTTCTTACAGGAACACTGAAGCTTTCTTT. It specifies CASISYRNTEAFF.

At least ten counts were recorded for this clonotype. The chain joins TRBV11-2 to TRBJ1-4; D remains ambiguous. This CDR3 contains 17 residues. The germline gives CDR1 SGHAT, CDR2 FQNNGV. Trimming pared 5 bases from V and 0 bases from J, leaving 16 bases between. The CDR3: CASSPKIKLATNEKLFF. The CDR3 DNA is TGTGCCAGCAGCCCTAAAATTAAATTAGCAACTAATGAAAAACTGTTTTTT.

The CDR3 DNA reads TGTGCCAGCAGGGGTGGGCTAGCGGGGCCTGAAAGGAAGCAGTTCTTC. Amino acid sequence: CASRGGLAGPERKQFF. The J gene is TRBJ2-1, the V gene TRBV7-9; 9 nucleotides line up with TRBD2. J lost 11 bases, V lost 6 bases, and 17 bases had no gene match. The germline V gene has CDR1 SEHNR and CDR2 FQNEAQ (reference sequence). This CDR3 contains 16 residues.

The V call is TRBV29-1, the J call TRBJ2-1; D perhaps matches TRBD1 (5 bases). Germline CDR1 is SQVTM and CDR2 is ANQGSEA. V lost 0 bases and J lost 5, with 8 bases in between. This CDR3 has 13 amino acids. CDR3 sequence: CSVEDRGHNEQFF. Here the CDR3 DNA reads TGCAGCGTTGAAGATAGGGGCCACAATGAGCAGTTCTTC.

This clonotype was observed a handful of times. The CDR3 is CASSLDRGWSGELFF. The CDR3 nucleotides are TGTGCCAGCAGCTTAGACAGGGGATGGTCCGGGGAGCTGTTTTTT. The chain carries TRBV7-9 and TRBJ2-2; TRBD1 aligns across 7 bases. Germline V CDR1 and CDR2: SEHNR, FQNEAQ (reference sequence). This CDR3 is built from 15 residues. The J segment lost 6 bases and the V segment lost 1 base, leaving 5 bases of the junction unmatched.

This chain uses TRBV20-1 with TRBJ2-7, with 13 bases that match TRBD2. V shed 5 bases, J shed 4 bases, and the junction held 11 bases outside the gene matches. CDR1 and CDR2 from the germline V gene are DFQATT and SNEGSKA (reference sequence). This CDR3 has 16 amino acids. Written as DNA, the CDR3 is TGCAGTGCTGGAAAATTGACTAGCGGGAGGACTTACGAGCAGTACTTC. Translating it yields CSAGKLTSGRTYEQYF.

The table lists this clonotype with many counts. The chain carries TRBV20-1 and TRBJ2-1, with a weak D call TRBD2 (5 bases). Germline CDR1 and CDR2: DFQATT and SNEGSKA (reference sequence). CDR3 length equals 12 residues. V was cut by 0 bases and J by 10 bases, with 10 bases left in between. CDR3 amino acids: CSARESSGEQFF. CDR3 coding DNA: TGCAGTGCTAGAGAAAGCAGCGGCGAGCAGTTCTTC.